This T cell receptor beta chain originates from a study of T cell responses to AZD1222 COVID-19 vaccine. Regarding the study as a whole: Repertoires in all cases were sampled only once the peak T cell response had passed. Only 6 or 7 individuals given AZD1222 were seropositive at baseline. Donors were mostly white British, more females; clonal diversity possibly underestimated.

Only in-frame clones appear in the TCRdb table, and some are missing; sequencing was by immunoSEQ multiplex PCR. The sample holds 75,000 to 100,000 clones, 88% seen once. Germline V CDR1 and CDR2: KGHSH, LQKENI. The CDR3 has 13 residues. V gave up 6 bases and J gave up 1 base; unmatched junction bases: 1. This clone was seen a handful of times. Its antigen remains unknown. The chain links TRBV18 to TRBJ2-5; TRBD2 matches 8 bases. This receptor was identified in an adult in good health. The input for sequencing was peripheral blood, taken on day 0 of MenACWY control vaccination. CDR3: CASSAGGQETQYF. CDR3 coding DNA: TGTGCCAGCTCGGCGGGGGGCCAAGAGACCCAGTACTTC.